This T cell receptor beta chain comes out of a study of blood T cell repertoires in COVID-19. Study background: The United States, Italy and Spain supplied acute and convalescent COVID-19 samples.

Trimming cost V 4 bases and J 2 bases; bases outside gene matches: 2. Germline V lookup: CDR1 LNHDA, CDR2 SQIVND (reference sequence). This CDR3 comprises 14 residues. This clone was found a few times. Sequenced by immunoSEQ multiplex PCR; TCRdb stores in-frame clones only, minus some. The sample carries 180,000 or so clones, about nine tenths recorded once. Sample: peripheral blood. This chain links TRBV19 with TRBJ1-2; TRBD1 matches 9 bases. The sequence came from a man between 18 and 35 years old with active or convalescent COVID-19. The CDR3 loop is CASSKDRGNYGYTF. The CDR3 region has the DNA TGTGCCAGTAGTAAAGACAGGGGGAACTATGGCTACACCTTC. Variable domain in full (rest from reference TRBV19 and TRBJ1-2): DGGITQSPKYLFRKEGQNVTLSCEQNLNHDAMYWYRQDPGQGLRLIYYSQIVNDFQKGDIAEGYSVSREKKESFPLTVTSAQKNPTAFYLCASSKDRGNYGYTFGSGTRLTVV.